The 10 T cell receptor beta chains in this list originate from one sample, sequenced in a study of T-cell reconstitution after alpha-beta-depleted transplantation in children. Unique molecular identifiers were incorporated into the prepared TCRbeta library. TCRdb processed the PCR reads anew with MiXCR; each CDR3 protein has one entry. The sample lists hundreds of thousands of distinct CDR3 sequences, 10% to 15% occurring once. The sample was PBMCs, mostly from graft donor cells, taken 360 days after TCRalphabeta/CD19-depleted stem cell transplant. These receptors were collected from a male patient aged 10 to 17 who had a stem cell transplant for acute myeloid leukemia, so the T cells may come from the graft donor.

The chain uses TRBV9 and TRBJ2-7, with D possibly matching TRBD2 (5 bases). The CDR3 has 16 residues. The V gene lost 3 bases and the J gene lost 4 bases, with 20 bases spanning the gap. Germline loops: CDR1 SGDLS, CDR2 YYNGEE. CDR3 in DNA: TGTGCCAGCAGCGCGTACTCACAGCGGACGGGGTACGAGCAGTACTTC. Translated: CASSAYSQRTGYEQYF.

This chain uses TRBV24-1 with TRBJ2-5, with 7 bases aligning to TRBD1. The CDR3 covers 16 residues. With 3 bases clipped from V and 5 bases from J, the junction kept 11 bases outside the gene matches. The germline V gene encodes CDR1 KGHDR and CDR2 SFDVKD. The CDR3 bases are TGTGCCACCAGTGATGCCGGGACAGTAGAGGGGGAGACCCAGTACTTC. This gives the protein CATSDAGTVEGETQYF.

This clonotype turned up a few times. The chain uses TRBV18 and TRBJ2-1; 11 bases agree with TRBD1. CDR3 length equals 16 residues. V dropped 4 bases and J dropped 6; count of bases not matched to a gene: 8. The germline gives CDR1 KGHSH, CDR2 LQKENI. In nucleotides, the CDR3 is TGTGCCAGCTCACGAATGGGACAGGGGGTAGGCAATGAGCAGTTCTTC. This sequence encodes CASSRMGQGVGNEQFF.

There are a few counts of this clonotype. The J gene is TRBJ2-3, the V gene TRBV5-6; no clear D gene. Deletions cut 5 bases from V and 8 bases from J, with 12 bases between. In germline, CDR1 is SGHDT, CDR2 YYEEEE. The CDR3 consists of 12 residues. CDR3 DNA: TGTGCCAGCAGGCCTACAGCCGGTACGCAGTATTTT. Protein product: CASRPTAGTQYF. The full variable domain, with the rest looked up from reference TRBV5-6 and TRBJ2-3, is DAGVTQSPTHLIKTRGQQVTLRCSPKSGHDTVSWYQQALGQGPQFIFQYYEEEERQRGNFPDRFSGHQFPNYSSELNVNALLLGDSALYLCASRPTAGTQYFGPGTRLTVL.

In its sample, this clonotype was seen a few times. This rearrangement joins TRBV20-1 to TRBJ2-5, with a tentative D call TRBD2 (6 bases). Trimming stripped 5 bases from V and 1 base from J, with 17 bases between. This CDR3 contains 15 residues. Looked up from germline, CDR1 is DFQATT and CDR2 is SNEGSKA (reference sequence). This chain's CDR3 is CSARGGGFFQETQYF. The CDR3 nucleotides read TGCAGTGCTCGGGGAGGCGGTTTTTTCCAAGAGACCCAGTACTTC.

This clonotype has only a few counts. The V and J genes are TRBV7-2 and TRBJ2-1; the match to TRBD2 covers 16 bases. The CDR3 contains 18 residues. Losses at the gene ends were 6 bases for V and 0 bases for J; bases not matched to a gene: 5. CDR1 SGHTA and CDR2 FQGNSA come from the germline V gene. Here the CDR3 reads CASRGGTSGRVSYNEQFF. The CDR3 DNA reads as TGTGCCAGCAGGGGGGGGACTAGCGGGAGGGTCTCCTACAATGAGCAGTTCTTC.

This clonotype has only a few counts. V and J are TRBV29-1 and TRBJ2-1, with 12 nucleotides matching TRBD2. Germline V lookup: CDR1 SQVTM, CDR2 ANQGSEA. This CDR3 region has 14 residues. J lost 5 bases, V lost 4 bases, and 3 bases had no gene match. The CDR3 coding sequence is TGCAGCGTTGGAGGACTAGCGGGGCACAATGAGCAGTTCTTC. Its translation: CSVGGLAGHNEQFF.

This clonotype appeared a few times. V gene TRBV7-6 combines with J gene TRBJ1-5, with a tentative D call TRBD1 (6 bases). V lost 5 bases, J lost 0 bases, and 17 bases lay in between. CDR1 is SGHVS, CDR2 FNYEAQ, per germline. The CDR3 length is 17 residues. The CDR3 DNA reads TGTGCCAGCAGCCCGGCCGGGACAAGTTTTAGCAATCAGCCCCAGCATTTT. It codes for CASSPAGTSFSNQPQHF.

This clonotype turned up a few times. CDR3 in DNA: TGTGCCAGCAGCGTACGGGGACAGACTTACACCGGGGAGCTGTTTTTT. The encoded protein is CASSVRGQTYTGELFF. V usage is TRBV9 and J usage is TRBJ2-2; TRBD1 aligns across 7 bases. The germline gives CDR1 SGDLS, CDR2 YYNGEE. The CDR3 is 16 residues long. The junction had 6 bases not matched to a gene; V was cut back by 1 base and J by 3 bases.

This chain links TRBV7-2 with TRBJ2-2; the match to TRBD2 covers 7 bases. The V segment lost 5 bases and the J segment 1 base; nucleotides outside the gene matches: 10. The CDR3 is 17 residues long. CDR1 is SGHTA and CDR2 is FQGNSA in the germline V gene. In DNA form, the CDR3 reads TGTGCCAGCAGCCCTAGCGGAATTCTCCTGAACACCGGGGAGCTGTTTTTT. Translation: CASSPSGILLNTGELFF.